Listed here is a single T cell receptor (beta chain). Its antigen remains unknown. In making TCR cDNA, 5'RACE template switching added a universal primer site and UMIs to it. TCRdb reprocessed the 5' RACE reads via MiXCR and lists one record per CDR3 protein. The profile shows roughly 330,000 distinct CDR3 sequences, about 4% of them singletons. The germline V gene has CDR1 LNHDA and CDR2 SQIVND (reference sequence). Trimming stripped 5 bases from V and 6 bases from J, with 19 bases between. The CDR3 runs 15 residues. These data belong to a study of T cells after yellow fever vaccination. General observations from the study: Booster sampling recovered most clones from primary vaccination (roughly 96% CD4, roughly 86% CD8). Clonotype sharing between CD4 and CD8 compartments was small. Abundant bulk-population clonotypes could contaminate the FACS-sorted repertoires.

The source of this sequence is a man aged 18 to 29 who received the YFV17D yellow fever vaccine. This sequence joins TRBV19 and TRBJ1-2; D is possibly TRBD1 (6 bases). The specimen was PBMCs, collected 5 days after the yellow fever booster vaccination. In DNA form, the CDR3 reads TGTGCCAGTAGTCCTCAGGGGCGTGGGGTCGATGGCTACACCTTC. It translates to CASSPQGRGVDGYTF.